This is a list of T cell receptor beta chains from one sample in a study of T cells in tuberculosis. Libraries were prepared by immunoSEQ multiplex PCR; TCRdb keeps only in-frame clonotypes and omits some of them. The table has 40,000 to 50,000 clones, around 95% seen once; the top ten hold around 3.3%. The sequenced material came from PBMCs. These receptors were obtained from a donor under 30 with latent tuberculosis or without tuberculosis infection. Both conserved end residues are part of each CDR3. D genes are given only for firm matches. The size entry is marked missing in some rows and otherwise reads once, few, many or a size class.

J | D | size | V | CDR3 | DNA
TRBJ2-7 | TRBD2 | NA | TRBV2 | CASSEGGSSYEQYF | TGTGCCAGCAGTGAAGGCGGGAGCTCCTACGAGCAGTACTTC
TRBJ2-7 | TRBD2 | few | TRBV7-8 | CASSLLAGGSREQYF | TGTGCCAGCAGCTTGCTAGCGGGGGGGTCCCGGGAGCAGTACTTC
TRBJ1-1 | NA | once | TRBV9 | CASSLTGPATEAFF | TGTGCCAGCAGCCTTACAGGGCCGGCCACTGAAGCTTTCTTT
TRBJ2-7 | TRBD2 | NA | TRBV5-1 | CASSRGASGGTYSYEQYF | TGCGCCAGCAGCCGGGGGGCTAGCGGGGGTACCTATTCCTACGAGCAGTACTTC
TRBJ2-7 | NA | NA | TRBV25-1 | CASSEGGGSTYEQYF | TGTGCCAGCAGTGAAGGTGGGGGGAGCACCTACGAGCAGTACTTC
TRBJ2-5 | NA | once | TRBV6-6 | CASSNPTENQETQYF | TGTGCCAGCAGTAATCCGACTGAAAACCAAGAGACCCAGTACTTC
TRBJ2-3 | TRBD2 | NA | TRBV4-3 | CASSQGTSGGATDTQYF | TGCGCCAGCAGCCAAGGGACTAGCGGGGGGGCCACAGATACGCAGTATTTT
TRBJ1-1 | TRBD1 | NA | TRBV30 | CAWSEGTGSTEAFF | TGTGCCTGGAGTGAAGGGACAGGGAGCACTGAAGCTTTCTTT
TRBJ2-1 | TRBD2 | NA | TRBV18 | CASSPLGGTSSYNEQFF | TGTGCCAGCTCACCATTGGGGGGGACGAGCTCCTACAATGAGCAGTTCTTC
TRBJ2-5 | TRBD1 | NA | TRBV30 | CAWSGRGRWETQYF | TGTGCCTGGAGTGGCAGGGGGCGATGGGAGACCCAGTACTTC
TRBJ2-7 | TRBD1 | NA | TRBV9 | CASSRGQGVYEQYF | TGTGCCAGCAGCCGAGGACAGGGTGTCTACGAGCAGTACTTC
TRBJ2-7 | TRBD2 | NA | TRBV5-1 | CASSSGGGSYEQYF | TGCGCCAGCAGCTCCGGCGGGGGCTCCTACGAGCAGTACTTC
TRBJ1-1 | NA | once | TRBV27 | CASSLFSGGEPWNTEAFF | TGTGCCAGCAGTTTATTTTCCGGCGGTGAGCCCTGGAACACTGAAGCTTTCTTT
TRBJ1-1 | TRBD1 | NA | TRBV6-1 | CASRTGARTEAFF | TGTGCCAGCAGGACAGGGGCGCGCACTGAAGCTTTCTTT
TRBJ1-6 | TRBD1 | NA | TRBV9 | CASSVGTPGQGANSPLHF | TGTGCCAGCAGCGTAGGCACTCCGGGACAGGGGGCAAATTCACCCCTCCACTTT
TRBJ2-5 | NA | NA | TRBV4-1 | CASSATGLPTETQYF | TGCGCCAGCAGCGCGACGGGACTCCCAACAGAGACCCAGTACTTC
TRBJ2-7 | NA | NA | TRBV27 | CASSHGQSSIHEQYF | TGTGCCAGCAGTCACGGACAGTCTTCAATCCACGAGCAGTACTTC
TRBJ2-7 | NA | NA | TRBV27 | CASSLRGISYEQYF | TGTGCCAGCAGTTTACGAGGGATCAGCTACGAGCAGTACTTC
TRBJ2-5 | NA | NA | TRBV10-3 | CAISESIIRTGEIETQYF | TGTGCCATCAGTGAGTCGATTATCAGAACGGGGGAAATAGAGACCCAGTACTTC
TRBJ1-4 | TRBD1 | NA | TRBV18 | CASSPPGQGTEKLFF | TGTGCCAGCTCACCGCCGGGACAGGGGACCGAAAAACTGTTTTTT
TRBJ1-6 | NA | few | TRBV2 | CASSRPGQRNSPLHF | TGTGCCAGCAGCCGACCTGGACAGCGTAATTCACCCCTCCACTTT
TRBJ2-4 | TRBD2 | NA | TRBV25-1 | CASSESRASGGENIQYF | TGTGCCAGCAGTGAATCTAGGGCTAGCGGGGGGGAAAACATTCAGTACTTC
TRBJ2-5 | TRBD1 | NA | TRBV25-1 | CHRGRGETQYF | TGCCACAGGGGGCGCGGAGAGACCCAGTACTTC
TRBJ1-6 | TRBD1 | NA | TRBV5-1 | CASSLGTGNSPLHF | TGCGCCAGCAGCTTGGGGACAGGTAATTCACCCCTCCACTTT
TRBJ1-1 | TRBD1 | NA | TRBV29-1 | CSVRQGVTEAFF | TGCAGCGTACGACAGGGTGTCACTGAAGCTTTCTTT
TRBJ1-2 | TRBD1 | NA | TRBV11-2 | CASSPTTGGAKYGYTF | TGTGCCAGCAGCCCCACGACAGGGGGCGCAAAGTATGGCTACACCTTC
TRBJ1-1 | NA | NA | TRBV10-3 | CAISGRQAGTEAFF | TGTGCCATCAGTGGGCGACAGGCGGGCACTGAAGCTTTCTTT
TRBJ2-3 | TRBD2 | NA | TRBV2 | CASSEGLAGFTDTQYF | TGTGCCAGCAGTGAAGGGCTAGCGGGGTTCACAGATACGCAGTATTTT
TRBJ1-6 | NA | NA | TRBV6-5 | CASSYRGSPLHF | TGTGCCAGCAGTTACCGCGGTTCACCCCTCCACTTT
TRBJ1-1 | NA | NA | TRBV19 | CASSLIQGLNTEAFF | TGTGCCAGTAGTTTAATACAGGGTTTGAACACTGAAGCTTTCTTT
TRBJ1-2 | TRBD1 | NA | TRBV27 | CASSPGQSSYGYTF | TGTGCCAGCAGTCCGGGACAGAGTAGCTATGGCTACACCTTC
TRBJ2-5 | TRBD1 | NA | TRBV5-1 | CASSPDAATGTEIQETQYF | TGCGCCAGCAGCCCCGACGCCGCTACCGGGACAGAAATACAAGAGACCCAGTACTTC
TRBJ2-7 | NA | NA | TRBV27 | CASSPLSRSSYEQYF | TGTGCCAGCAGTCCTTTAAGTAGGAGCTCCTACGAGCAGTACTTC
TRBJ1-1 | NA | NA | TRBV27 | CASTSDRLNTEAFF | TGTGCCAGCACTTCAGACAGGTTGAACACTGAAGCTTTCTTT
TRBJ1-2 | NA | NA | TRBV19 | CASSEGRNYGYTF | TGTGCCAGTTCGGAGGGGCGGAACTATGGCTACACCTTC
TRBJ2-5 | NA | NA | TRBV5-1 | CASSYTDSQETQYF | TGCGCCAGCAGCTATACTGACAGTCAAGAGACCCAGTACTTC
TRBJ1-6 | NA | NA | TRBV30 | CAWRPGGNSPLHF | TGTGCCTGGAGGCCCGGAGGGAATTCACCCCTCCACTTT
TRBJ2-2 | TRBD2 | NA | TRBV10-3 | CAIIGLKLAGVGTGELFF | TGTGCCATCATAGGGCTTAAACTAGCGGGGGTGGGCACCGGGGAGCTGTTTTTT
TRBJ2-5 | TRBD2 | NA | TRBV25-1 | CASSEGGGMQETQYF | TGTGCCAGCAGTGAAGGGGGGGGTATGCAAGAGACCCAGTACTTC
TRBJ1-2 | NA | NA | TRBV4-3 | CASSQDSRDTRGYTF | TGCGCCAGCAGCCAAGACTCCCGGGACACGAGGGGCTACACCTTC
TRBJ2-2 | TRBD1 | NA | TRBV5-6 | CASSPDRITGELFF | TGTGCCAGCAGCCCGGACAGGATTACCGGGGAGCTGTTTTTT
TRBJ1-1 | NA | NA | TRBV9 | CASSPTGGYGTEAFF | TGTGCCAGCAGCCCTACCGGGGGGTATGGAACTGAAGCTTTCTTT
TRBJ1-2 | NA | NA | TRBV18 | CASSPGRRLFGGYTF | TGTGCCAGCTCACCAGGGAGACGGTTGTTTGGGGGCTACACCTTC
TRBJ2-7 | TRBD1 | NA | TRBV6-4 | CASRTLGQGGYEQYF | TGTGCCAGCAGGACCCTAGGACAGGGCGGTTACGAGCAGTACTTC
TRBJ1-1 | TRBD1 | NA | TRBV7-9 | CASSLVAVRGTADTEAFF | TGTGCCAGCAGCTTGGTTGCGGTCCGCGGGACAGCGGACACTGAAGCTTTCTTT
TRBJ2-1 | NA | NA | TRBV5-1 | CASSRTWGEQFF | TGCGCCAGCAGCAGGACTTGGGGTGAGCAGTTCTTC
TRBJ1-6 | NA | NA | TRBV2 | CASSTTVNSPLHF | TGTGCCAGCAGTACGACAGTTAATTCACCCCTCCACTTT
TRBJ1-1 | NA | once | TRBV7-2 | CASSPGGRSNEAFF | TGTGCCAGCAGCCCGGGGGGGAGATCCAATGAAGCTTTCTTT
TRBJ1-4 | NA | NA | TRBV19 | CASSTPTGGGNEKLFF | TGTGCCAGTAGTACTCCGACAGGAGGAGGTAATGAAAAACTGTTTTTT
TRBJ1-2 | NA | NA | TRBV2 | CASSPETIYGYTF | TGTGCCAGCAGTCCAGAAACAATTTATGGCTACACCTTC
TRBJ2-1 | TRBD2 | NA | TRBV25-1 | CASSEGGLAGRDEQFF | TGTGCCAGCAGTGAAGGTGGACTAGCGGGACGCGATGAGCAGTTCTTC
TRBJ2-7 | NA | NA | TRBV5-1 | CASRPSQGTYEQYF | TGCGCCAGCAGACCATCCCAGGGAACCTACGAGCAGTACTTC
TRBJ1-1 | NA | NA | TRBV28 | CASSLVGGNTEAFF | TGTGCCAGCAGTTTAGTTGGCGGGAACACTGAAGCTTTCTTT
TRBJ1-1 | TRBD1 | NA | TRBV6-6 | CASSRQGTEAFF | TGTGCCAGCAGTCGACAGGGAACTGAAGCTTTCTTT
TRBJ1-6 | TRBD1 | NA | TRBV4-3 | CASSQVRQGANSPLHF | TGCGCCAGCAGCCAAGTAAGGCAGGGGGCGAATTCACCCCTCCACTTT
TRBJ1-1 | NA | once | TRBV30 | CAWSVSGVNTEAFF | TGTGCCTGGAGTGTAAGCGGGGTGAACACTGAAGCTTTCTTT